Shown below are 24 T cell receptor beta chains from a single sample sequenced in a study of T-cell memory formation after mild COVID-19. TCRdb re-called the 5' RACE reads through MiXCR, storing one row per CDR3 protein. The data hold about 190,000 distinct CDR3 sequences, with roughly 23% observed a single time. Sequenced input: PBMCs or a T cell subset sorted from them (not recorded which). The source of these receptors is an adult woman who had mild COVID-19 (a few samples of this study predate the infection). Cell type and time point are not known.

The CDR3 region has the DNA TGCAGTGCTAGATACCGGGACAGGGGATACAATGAGCAGTTCTTC. It encodes CSARYRDRGYNEQFF. The rearrangement joins TRBV20-1 to TRBJ2-1, with 10 bases matching TRBD1. CDR3 length: 15 amino acids. Per germline, CDR1 DFQATT and CDR2 SNEGSKA (reference sequence). The ends lost 2 bases at V and 4 bases at J; junction bases unmatched: 5.

There are a few counts of this clonotype. J is TRBJ1-5 and V is TRBV4-1; tentative D call: TRBD1 (5 bases). This CDR3 region has 14 residues. Deletions cut 1 base from V and 5 bases from J, with 9 bases between. Germline CDR1 is MGHRA and CDR2 is YSYEKL. The CDR3 sequence: CASSQGWGDQPQHF. The CDR3 bases are TGCGCCAGCAGCCAAGGGTGGGGGGATCAGCCCCAGCATTTT.

The chain uses TRBV27 and TRBJ2-7; 15 nucleotides match TRBD2. The CDR3 length is 17 residues. Per the germline V gene, CDR1 is MNHEY and CDR2 is SMNVEV (reference sequence). Trimming cost V 6 bases and J 0 bases; bases outside gene matches: 6. This CDR3 is CASRTGLAGGNSYEQYF. In DNA, the CDR3 is TGTGCCAGCAGGACGGGACTAGCGGGGGGTAACTCCTACGAGCAGTACTTC.

The chain links TRBV6-1 to TRBJ2-7; 7 nucleotides agree with TRBD1. The germline gives CDR1 MNHNS, CDR2 SASEGT. V trimming: 2 bases; J trimming: 4 bases; junction bases outside the gene matches: 8. CDR3 size: 15 residues. CDR3 nucleotide sequence: TGTGCCAGCAGTGAAAGGGGGCAGGGCCTATACGAGCAGTACTTC. Its protein product is CASSERGQGLYEQYF.

This clonotype was counted between two and nine times. V usage is TRBV7-9 and J usage is TRBJ2-1; no reliable D call. The CDR3 length is 13 residues. CDR1 is SEHNR, CDR2 FQNEAQ, per germline (reference sequence). V dropped 4 bases and J dropped 10 bases, with 14 bases sitting between them. This chain's CDR3 is CASSSQSFREQFF. Here the CDR3 DNA reads TGTGCCAGCAGCTCCCAGTCCTTCCGGGAGCAGTTCTTC.

This clonotype was found many times. The V call is TRBV4-2, the J call TRBJ2-1; 7 bases align to TRBD1. Losses at the gene ends were 1 base for V and 8 bases for J; bases not matched to a gene: 11. Germline V gene sequence: CDR1 LGHNA, CDR2 YNFKEQ. CDR3 length equals 16 residues. The CDR3 DNA reads TGTGCCAGCAGCCAAGTAAATAAAGGGGGCGCAGATGAGCAGTTCTTC. Its protein product is CASSQVNKGGADEQFF.

This clonotype was seen more than once but under ten times. This chain links TRBV20-1 with TRBJ2-7; 10 bases match TRBD2. This CDR3 contains 15 residues. Trimming took 5 bases from V and 2 from J; bases not matched to a gene: 9. From germline, CDR1 is DFQATT and CDR2 SNEGSKA (reference sequence). CDR3 nucleotides: TGCAGTGCTCGGGAGACACTAGCGGGAACCTACGAGCAGTACTTC. It encodes CSARETLAGTYEQYF.

V gene TRBV29-1 combines with J gene TRBJ2-7, with D perhaps TRBD1 (7 bases). The V and J ends lost 3 bases and 0 bases respectively, with 15 bases between them. Germline V gene data show CDR1 as SQVTM and CDR2 as ANQGSEA. The CDR3 spans 15 residues. CDR3 amino acids: CSVESRGASSYEQYF. The CDR3 nucleotides are TGCAGCGTTGAGTCCAGGGGGGCGAGCTCCTACGAGCAGTACTTC.

The chain is built from TRBV7-6 and TRBJ2-1; 10 bases line up with TRBD1. The CDR3 consists of 14 residues. Germline V gene lookup returns CDR1 SGHVS and CDR2 FNYEAQ. After removal of 5 bases from V and 8 bases from J, the junction contained 6 bases not matched to a gene. CDR3: CASSPRDRGDEQFF. The CDR3 DNA reads as TGTGCCAGCAGCCCCCGGGACAGGGGAGATGAGCAGTTCTTC.

This chain links TRBV13 with TRBJ2-2, with a tentative D call TRBD2 (6 bases). This CDR3 region has 15 residues. V was clipped by 1 base and J by 5 bases, with 11 bases between them. Looked up from germline, CDR1 is PRHDT and CDR2 is FYEKMQ (reference sequence). This CDR3 is CASSLVGSLTGELFF. In DNA form, the CDR3 reads TGTGCCAGCAGCTTAGTCGGGAGTTTAACCGGGGAGCTGTTTTTT.

The chain uses TRBV29-1 and TRBJ2-2; D unresolved. Trimming took 4 bases from V and 7 from J, leaving 10 bases between them. The CDR3 loop spans 12 amino acids. Germline V lookup: CDR1 SQVTM, CDR2 ANQGSEA. CDR3 in amino acids: CSVVSRVGELFF. CDR3 DNA sequence: TGCAGCGTTGTTAGTCGGGTCGGGGAGCTGTTTTTT.

This clonotype was detected only a few times. The rearrangement links TRBV7-9 to TRBJ1-5, with D hard to call. V dropped 5 bases and J dropped 6 bases, with 8 bases sitting between them. CDR1 SEHNR and CDR2 FQNEAQ come from the germline V gene (reference sequence). The CDR3 spans 12 residues. The CDR3 spells CASSRVGQPQHF. The CDR3 nucleotides are TGTGCCAGCAGCCGGGTTGGTCAGCCCCAGCATTTT. Full variable domain (missing parts from reference TRBV7-9 and TRBJ1-5): DTGVSQNPRHKITKRGQNVTFRCDPISEHNRLYWYRQTLGQGPEFLTYFQNEAQLEKSRLLSDRFSAERPKGSFSTLEIQRTEQGDSAMYLCASSRVGQPQHFGDGTRLSIL.

The sample holds a few counts of this clonotype. The J gene is TRBJ1-1, the V gene TRBV7-9; D unclear. V lost 4 bases and J lost 7, with 28 bases in between. CDR1 and CDR2 (germline): SEHNR, FQNEAQ (reference sequence). The CDR3 runs 18 residues. CDR3 residues: CASSSSVGPGLETREAFF. CDR3 nucleotides: TGTGCCAGCAGCTCGTCAGTTGGGCCCGGCCTCGAGACTCGTGAAGCTTTCTTT.

This clonotype appeared a few times. The chain recombines TRBV5-1 with TRBJ2-1, with 11 positions matching TRBD2. Trimming took 6 bases from V and 4 from J; bases not matched to a gene: 12. CDR1 and CDR2 from the germline V gene are SGHRS and YFSETQ. The CDR3 has 17 residues. DNA of the CDR3: TGCGCCAGCACCCCCTCCCCGGGACTAGCGGATTACAATGAGCAGTTCTTC. Protein: CASTPSPGLADYNEQFF.

This clonotype has only a few counts. This sequence joins TRBV25-1 and TRBJ2-1, with 7 bases that match TRBD2. The length of the CDR3 is 14 residues. J lost 3 bases, V lost 10 bases, and 9 bases had no gene match. Germline V gene sequence: CDR1 MGHDK, CDR2 SYGVNS. CDR3: CATQLTSSYNEQFF. The DNA of the CDR3 is TGTGCCACCCAATTGACTAGCAGCTACAATGAGCAGTTCTTC.

The chain recombines TRBV5-1 with TRBJ2-5; TRBD2 matches 11 bases. This CDR3 comprises 16 residues. Germline lookup yields CDR1 SGHRS and CDR2 YFSETQ. V dropped 4 bases and J dropped 0; count of bases not matched to a gene: 5. CDR3 region: CASSVPLAGDQETQYF. The CDR3 DNA sequence: TGCGCCAGCAGCGTGCCACTAGCGGGGGACCAAGAGACCCAGTACTTC.

V usage is TRBV20-1 and J usage is TRBJ2-1, with TRBD2 identical over 10 bases. The junction had 9 bases not matched to a gene; V was cut back by 1 base and J by 9 bases. The CDR3 covers 15 residues. Germline CDR1 is DFQATT and CDR2 is SNEGSKA (reference sequence). The CDR3 loop reads CSARVSGGPRSEQFF. The CDR3 DNA is TGCAGTGCTAGAGTTAGCGGGGGGCCTCGGAGTGAGCAGTTCTTC.

This clonotype showed up just a few times. The chain is built from TRBV29-1 and TRBJ2-1, with D unclear. Per the germline V gene, CDR1 is SQVTM and CDR2 is ANQGSEA. V lost 4 bases to trimming and J lost 3 bases, with 13 bases between them. The CDR3 is 14 amino acids. The CDR3 DNA follows: TGCAGCGTTGGTGGTCGTGACGACTACAATGAGCAGTTCTTC. Amino acid sequence: CSVGGRDDYNEQFF.

This clonotype was seen a handful of times. The chain recombines TRBV7-9 with TRBJ1-1, with 8 positions matching TRBD1. The CDR3 consists of 15 residues. From germline, CDR1 is SEHNR and CDR2 FQNEAQ (reference sequence). V shed 5 bases, J shed 4 bases, and the junction held 9 bases outside the gene matches. The CDR3 nucleotides read TGTGCCAGCAGCAGCACAGGACAGGGAGCCACTGAAGCTTTCTTT. Translation: CASSSTGQGATEAFF.

The chain joins TRBV18 to TRBJ2-7, with 7 positions matching TRBD1. This CDR3 region has 14 residues. Germline CDR1 is KGHSH and CDR2 is LQKENI. The J segment lost 6 bases and the V segment lost 3 bases, leaving 8 bases of the junction unmatched. The CDR3: CASSPTDREREQYF. The CDR3 DNA reads as TGTGCCAGCTCACCTACAGACAGGGAACGCGAGCAGTACTTC. The variable domain in full, with the rest retrieved from reference TRBV18 and TRBJ2-7, is NAGVMQNPRHLVRRRGQEARLRCSPMKGHSHVYWYRQLPEEGLKFMVYLQKENIIDESGMPKERFSAEFPKEGPSILRIQQVVRGDSAAYFCASSPTDREREQYFGPGTRLTVT.

A few counts support this clonotype. This chain joins TRBV4-1 and TRBJ1-1; D uncertain. This CDR3 contains 13 residues. Per the germline V gene, CDR1 is MGHRA and CDR2 is YSYEKL. The V end was cut by 1 base, the J end by 4 bases, with 7 bases between. CDR3 nucleotide sequence: TGCGCCAGCAGCCAAGGTTGGGGCACTGAAGCTTTCTTT. This encodes CASSQGWGTEAFF.

Only a few counts were recorded for this clonotype. The chain has TRBV5-6 and TRBJ1-2; TRBD1 matches 10 bases. Germline loops: CDR1 SGHDT, CDR2 YYEEEE. V shed 0 bases, J shed 2 bases, and the junction held 4 bases outside the gene matches. The CDR3 is made up of 16 amino acids. This chain's CDR3 is CASSLVGTGDNYGYTF. The CDR3 coding sequence is TGTGCCAGCAGCTTGGTCGGGACAGGGGACAACTATGGCTACACCTTC.

This clonotype occurred a few times. The chain carries TRBV12-3 or TRBV12-4 and TRBJ1-2; D is ambiguous. Trimming shortened V by 5 bases and J by 3 bases, and 16 bases separated the two germline ends. The CDR3 runs 15 residues. This CDR3 is CASSTRIGPDYGYTF. The DNA of the CDR3 is TGTGCCAGCAGTACAAGAATCGGACCTGACTATGGCTACACCTTC.

The V and J genes are TRBV20-1 and TRBJ2-7; no reliable D call. CDR3 size: 11 residues. The ends were cut back, 3 bases at V and 0 bases at J, with 3 bases in the middle. Germline CDR1 is DFQATT and CDR2 is SNEGSKA (reference sequence). The CDR3 DNA follows: TGCAGTGCTAGTAGCTCCTACGAGCAGTACGTC. Translated, it gives CSASSSYEQYV.